The present TCR beta chain was sequenced within a study of T-cell memory formation after mild COVID-19. General study points: The authors left the SARS-CoV-2 specificity of second-wave clones peaking on day 37 unconfirmed.

V was pared by 2 bases and J by 9 bases, with 4 bases of the junction left unmatched. The germline V gene has CDR1 MNHEY and CDR2 SVGEGT. There are 15 residues in the CDR3. Constant-segment primers served in 5'RACE that generated TCR alpha and TCR beta cDNA libraries bearing sample barcodes and UMIs. Via MiXCR, TCRdb re-called the 5' RACE reads, giving one row per CDR3 protein. The sample yields about 560,000 distinct CDR3 sequences, roughly 17% seen once. With regard to this clonotype: Its antigen is undetermined.

The chain combines TRBV6-2 or TRBV6-3 with TRBJ2-1, with 13 nucleotides matching TRBD2. Sample: PBMCs or a T cell subset sorted from them (not recorded which). The clonotype was recovered from an adult woman who had mild COVID-19 (a few samples of this study predate the infection). Cell type and time point are not known. CDR3 sequence (DNA): TGTGCCAGCAGTTACGAACTAGCGGGAGGGGGTGAGCAGTTCTTC. Translation gives CASSYELAGGGEQFF.